The T cell receptor (beta chain) under discussion was sequenced for a study of cytomegalovirus exposure and HLA in healthy donors (dated by TCRdb to the late 2010s). Concerning the study at large: The roughly 700 repertoires of the first cohort and the roughly 120 validation repertoires were produced on the same platform, according to a later analysis. The study aimed to test whether cataloging public T cell receptors could reveal signatures of past pathogen exposure. Besides the first cohort of about 730 subjects, a separate validation cohort made up of over a hundred different subjects was used. High-throughput TCR immunosequencing, statistical association of individual TCRs with disease status, and machine learning were combined to predict cytomegalovirus infection status.

The CDR3 sequence holds 15 residues, the cysteine and phenylalanine included. The retained sequence is limited to the CDR3, 45 bases, with the frame set at the first base. CDR1 and CDR2 (MDHEN, SYDVKM) derive from the germline V gene. Broader findings and caveats from the paper: Most TCR sequences were observed very rarely across donors, whereas some public TCRs were present in many individuals. The authors suggested that the approach could potentially be generalized to other disease states and immunological phenotypes. A later analysis had no HLA typing for the validation cohort, so co-occurrence there was scored across all 120 or so repertoires. The study gave a list of about 160 TCR beta chains associated with cytomegalovirus. In a later analysis, TCRs clustered in the first cohort were found to also tend to co-occur in the 120 or so validation repertoires, with 94% of cluster scores above 0. A few of the identified cytomegalovirus-associated TCR beta chains were confirmed in vitro to be specific for cytomegalovirus antigens. The classifier was reported to diagnose cytomegalovirus status with high specificity and sensitivity in both the original cohort and the validation cohort.

The donors were included in the validation cohort of 120 subjects, a group kept apart from the approximately 690-subject first cohort. Preparation of the library involved the immunoSEQ multiplex PCR assay. Regarding the original processing steps: A statistical classification framework was developed to diagnose cytomegalovirus status using the catalog of TCR beta chain sequences. Held by TCRdb, this immuneACCESS table contains in-frame sequences only and omits some clones. Under half of the omission traces to an unresolved V gene where checked; the cause of the rest is unknown. Clone size and V and J calls were adopted from that table, with D and trimming inferred from the DNA. The sample data list 150,000 to 200,000 clones, and 85% to 90% of these were observed just once. Of the sample, roughly 5.8% falls within the top ten clones. In this sample, this clone turned up a few times. Its cognate antigen has yet to be identified. A read error may produce the germline difference seen at one junction end.

The sequence is built from TRBV28 and TRBJ1-4; TRBD1 might be the D gene, on 6 matching bases. The receptor was isolated from a woman aged 25 to 45 in good health and CMV-seronegative. Sequenced input: PBMCs. This receptor carries the CDR3 CASSPSDRQDTTPLF. The sequenced DNA: TGTGCCAGCAGTCCCTCCGATCGACAGGACACAACCCCCCTTTTT.